This TCR beta chain is from a study of shared clonotypes between healthy human individuals. Study-level information: A donor's plate count was three for CD4 naive and three for CD4 memory; CD8 naive had two and CD8 memory one.

Some clones are missing from TCRdb's copy, which holds only in-frame ones; the method was immunoSEQ multiplex PCR. The sample lists under 1 million clones, around 96% occurring once. Positively selected for CCR7, the CD45RO-negative cells used as naive CD8 cells excluded terminally differentiated effector memory CD45RA+ cells. The germline gives CDR1 MGHRA, CDR2 YSYEKL. The CDR3 totals 16 residues. V gave up 0 bases and J gave up 8 bases; unmatched junction bases: 6. The sequencing sample was made of naive CD8+ T cells sorted from blood. The source of this sequence is a man aged 30-40 years in good health. The rearrangement joins TRBV4-1 to TRBJ2-1, with 11 bases that match TRBD2. CDR3 bases: TGCGCCAGCAGCCAAGAAGGACTAGCGGGCCAGGATGAGCAGTTCTTC. This sequence encodes CASSQEGLAGQDEQFF.